The 30 T cell receptor beta chains given below trace back to one sample, sequenced in a study of blood T cell repertoires in COVID-19. Libraries were prepared by immunoSEQ multiplex PCR; TCRdb keeps only in-frame clonotypes and omits some of them. Among roughly 220,000 clones, under 90% were seen once, and the ten largest hold less than 20%. Sequenced sample: peripheral blood. Every receptor here comes from a man aged 25 to 45 with active or convalescent COVID-19.

The gene calls are TRBV7-2 and TRBJ2-1, with D unresolved. Germline V gives CDR1 SGHTA, CDR2 FQGNSA. This CDR3 is built from 12 residues. V was cut by 4 bases and J by 10 bases, with 11 bases left in between. CDR3 in DNA: TGTGCCAGCAGCTCCAGAGGTTGGGAGCAGTTCTTC. Amino acid sequence: CASSSRGWEQFF.

This clone appeared once. The chain recombines TRBV4-2 with TRBJ2-7; D gene unclear. CDR3 length: 14 amino acids. V was cut by 1 base and J by 2 bases, with 9 bases left in between. From germline, CDR1 is LGHNA and CDR2 YNFKEQ. The CDR3 nucleotides read TGTGCCAGCAGCCAAGTAGCTGACCCCTACGAGCAGTACTTC. Translated, it gives CASSQVADPYEQYF.

The rearrangement uses TRBV6-2 or TRBV6-3 and TRBJ2-3, with 10 bases matching TRBD1. This CDR3 has 14 amino acids. After removal of 6 bases from V and 4 bases from J, the junction contained 4 bases not matched to a gene. CDR1 and CDR2 (germline): MNHEY, SVGEGT. The DNA for the CDR3 is TGTGCCAGCAGCGACGGGACAGGGGCAGATACGCAGTATTTT. It codes for CASSDGTGADTQYF.

V gene TRBV6-4 combines with J gene TRBJ1-4; D gene uncertain. Trimming pared 6 bases from V and 8 bases from J, leaving 16 bases between. The CDR3 extends over 14 amino acids. Germline V CDR1 and CDR2: MRHNA, SNTAGT. The CDR3 is CASSRGLGREKLFF. The CDR3 bases are TGTGCCAGCAGCCGAGGACTCGGGAGGGAAAAACTGTTTTTT.

The J gene is TRBJ2-2, the V gene TRBV7-9; D is possibly TRBD1 (5 bases). This CDR3 comprises 13 residues. Germline CDR1 is SEHNR and CDR2 is FQNEAQ (reference sequence). V was cut by 6 bases and J by 4 bases, with 9 bases left in between. The chain's CDR3 is CASRKGFTGELFF. As DNA, the CDR3 is TGTGCCAGCAGAAAGGGGTTCACCGGGGAGCTGTTTTTT.

V gene TRBV5-1 combines with J gene TRBJ2-5, with TRBD1 matching over 8 bases. Per germline, CDR1 SGHRS and CDR2 YFSETQ. The CDR3 runs to 15 residues. J lost 5 bases, V lost 0 bases, and 6 bases had no gene match. The CDR3: CASSLEGQARETQYF. The CDR3 DNA is TGCGCCAGCAGCTTGGAGGGACAGGCGAGGGAGACCCAGTACTTC.

J is TRBJ2-7 and V is TRBV7-8, with TRBD2 matching 7 bases. Unmatched junction bases numbered 10, after V lost 8 bases and J lost 3 bases. Germline values: CDR1 SGHVS, CDR2 FQNEAQ. This CDR3 has 14 amino acids. Here the CDR3 reads CASGNGGSIYEQYF. The CDR3 nucleotides are TGTGCCAGCGGCAATGGCGGGAGTATCTACGAGCAGTACTTC.

This chain links TRBV7-2 with TRBJ2-1, with 7 bases that match TRBD1. Germline V CDR1 and CDR2: SGHTA, FQGNSA. This CDR3 is 15 amino acids long. The junction had 6 bases not matched to a gene; V was cut back by 5 bases and J by 2 bases. DNA of the CDR3: TGTGCCAGCAGCAGCCGACAGGGAGCCTACAATGAGCAGTTCTTC. Amino acids: CASSSRQGAYNEQFF.

This sequence joins TRBV28 and TRBJ2-5; TRBD2 is a possible D gene (6 bases). The V gene's germline CDR1 is MDHEN and CDR2 SYDVKM. V gave up 3 bases and J gave up 2 bases, with 13 bases separating them. There are 15 residues in the CDR3. In DNA, the CDR3 is TGTGCCAGCAGTTTTAGTGGGGCGGGGCAAGAGACCCAGTACTTC. It encodes CASSFSGAGQETQYF. Supplemented by reference TRBV28 and TRBJ2-5, the full variable domain reads DVKVTQSSRYLVKRTGEKVFLECVQDMDHENMFWYRQDPGLGLRLIYFSYDVKMKEKGDIPEGYSVSREKKERFSLILESASTNQTSMYLCASSFSGAGQETQYFGPGTRLLVL.

The chain has TRBV28 and TRBJ2-7; a possible D gene is TRBD1 (6 bases). Germline CDR1 is MDHEN and CDR2 is SYDVKM. Trimming left V 4 bases short and J 7 bases short, with 11 bases between. CDR3 length: 12 residues. CDR3 DNA sequence: TGTGCCAGCAGTTCGTCTAGGGGGGAGCAGTACTTC. Residues: CASSSSRGEQYF.

The chain joins TRBV6-5 to TRBJ1-1, with 7 nucleotides matching TRBD1. J lost 10 bases, V lost 6 bases, and 8 bases had no gene match. The CDR3 covers 12 residues. From germline, CDR1 is MNHEY and CDR2 SVGAGI. CDR3 loop: CASSRGGHRAFF. CDR3 in DNA: TGTGCCAGCAGCCGAGGGGGCCACCGAGCTTTCTTT.

This sequence joins TRBV6-6 and TRBJ1-4, with 7 positions matching TRBD1. Unmatched junction bases numbered 4, after V lost 7 bases and J lost 8 bases. Germline-derived CDR1 and CDR2 are MNHNY and SVGAGI (reference sequence). The CDR3 has 12 residues. The DNA for the CDR3 is TGTGCCAGCAAGGCAGGGGGGGAAAAACTGTTTTTT. Translation gives CASKAGGEKLFF.

V is TRBV7-2 and J is TRBJ1-6; weak D call: TRBD1 (5 bases). The germline V gene encodes CDR1 SGHTA and CDR2 FQGNSA. This CDR3 region has 14 residues. Trimming took off 0 bases at V and 9 bases at J, with 9 bases between the two ends. In DNA, the CDR3 is TGTGCCAGCAGCTTAGCAGGGAGGGGTTCACCCCTCCACTTT. Protein sequence: CASSLAGRGSPLHF. Using reference TRBV7-2 and TRBJ1-6 for the parts outside the CDR3, the full variable domain is GAGVSQSPSNKVTEKGKDVELRCDPISGHTALYWYRQSLGQGLEFLIYFQGNSAPDKSGLPSDRFSAERTGGSVSTLTIQRTQQEDSAVYLCASSLAGRGSPLHFGNGTRLTVT.

The V call is TRBV18, the J call TRBJ1-3; D is undetermined. V was cut by 0 bases and J by 0 bases, with 12 bases left in between. This CDR3 spans 17 amino acids. The germline gives CDR1 KGHSH, CDR2 LQKENI. The CDR3 region is CASSPPGRPSSGNTIYF. CDR3 coding DNA: TGTGCCAGCTCACCACCGGGGAGGCCAAGCTCTGGAAACACCATATATTTT.

The chain links TRBV11-2 to TRBJ1-1; TRBD1 might be the D (5 bases). The CDR3 is 13 residues long. V shed 1 base and J shed 5 bases, with 8 bases lying between them. The germline CDR1 and CDR2 sequences are SGHAT and FQNNGV. The CDR3 DNA follows: TGTGCCAGCAGCTTAGTGGGGCGGACTGAAGCTTTCTTT. It translates to CASSLVGRTEAFF.

The chain combines TRBV19 with TRBJ1-1; possibly TRBD1 for D (5 bases). The germline gives CDR1 LNHDA, CDR2 SQIVND (reference sequence). The ends were cut back, 6 bases at V and 0 bases at J, with 11 bases in the middle. This CDR3 spans 14 amino acids. The CDR3 DNA is TGTGCCAGTAGCCAGGGTCTAGTGAACACTGAAGCTTTCTTT. Amino acids: CASSQGLVNTEAFF.

This clone was seen many times. V gene TRBV11-2 combines with J gene TRBJ2-5, with a weak D call TRBD1 (6 bases). The CDR3 is 14 residues long. The V gene's germline CDR1 is SGHAT and CDR2 FQNNGV. The ends were cut back, 0 bases at V and 2 bases at J, with 7 bases in the middle. The CDR3 DNA follows: TGTGCCAGCAGCTTAGAAGGGACACAAGAGACCCAGTACTTC. Protein product: CASSLEGTQETQYF. Complete variable domain (other parts from reference TRBV11-2 and TRBJ2-5): EAGVAQSPRYKIIEKRQSVAFWCNPISGHATLYWYQQILGQGPKLLIQFQNNGVVDDSQLPKDRFSAERLKGVDSTLKIQPAKLEDSAVYLCASSLEGTQETQYFGPGTRLLVL.

This chain connects TRBV29-1 to TRBJ2-3, with TRBD2 matching 9 bases. The CDR3 is made up of 14 amino acids. Germline V lookup: CDR1 SQVTM, CDR2 ANQGSEA. V shed 7 bases and J 5 bases; nucleotides not matched to a gene: 10. Here the CDR3 reads CSAAEAGGGDTQYF. The CDR3 region has the DNA TGCAGCGCGGCGGAAGCGGGGGGCGGAGATACGCAGTATTTT.

This clone was picked up a small number of times. The CDR3 is CASSLQGAPVDEQFF. In DNA form, the CDR3 reads TGTGCCAGCAGTTTGCAGGGGGCTCCCGTAGATGAGCAGTTCTTC. This rearrangement joins TRBV28 to TRBJ2-1; 8 nucleotides match TRBD1. There are 15 residues in the CDR3. Germline CDR1 MDHEN, CDR2 SYDVKM. V gave up 3 bases and J gave up 8 bases; unmatched junction bases: 9.

The chain links TRBV21-1 to TRBJ1-5; the table gives TRBD1 as D, unverified against the DNA. TRBV21-1 is labeled a pseudogene. This CDR3 has 16 amino acids. In DNA, the CDR3 is TGTGCCAGCAGCAACCGTTCGACATTAAGCAATCAGCCCCAGCATTTT. Protein: CASSNRSTLSNQPQHF.

The chain uses TRBV18 and TRBJ1-4; no reliable D call. This CDR3 is built from 16 residues. Between the trimmed V and J ends, which lost 3 bases and 0 bases, there was a span of 11 bases. Germline values: CDR1 KGHSH, CDR2 LQKENI. The CDR3 nucleotides read TGTGCCAGCTCACCGGAGATCCCCACAACTAATGAAAAACTGTTTTTT. Translated: CASSPEIPTTNEKLFF.

V is TRBV7-6 and J is TRBJ2-1; unclear D gene. Germline loops: CDR1 SGHVS, CDR2 FNYEAQ. V was shortened by 1 base and J by 6 bases, with 10 bases between the two germline ends. The CDR3 has 14 residues. The CDR3 is CASSLGPLRNEQFF. The CDR3 DNA reads TGTGCCAGCAGCTTAGGGCCCCTCCGCAATGAGCAGTTCTTC.

The chain joins TRBV28 to TRBJ1-4; 7 bases line up with TRBD1. V gave up 5 bases and J gave up 5 bases; unmatched junction bases: 11. Germline assignment: CDR1 MDHEN and CDR2 SYDVKM. This CDR3 has 16 residues. The CDR3 DNA reads TGTGCCAGCAGTCCACACCGACAGGGCTCCAATGAAAAACTGTTTTTT. This gives the protein CASSPHRQGSNEKLFF.

The chain links TRBV6-2 or TRBV6-3 to TRBJ1-1, with D possibly being TRBD1 (5 bases). Per germline, CDR1 MNHEY and CDR2 SVGEGT. The CDR3 extends over 12 amino acids. With 6 bases removed from V and 11 bases from J, the gap between germline ends came to 16 bases. The CDR3 loop is CASSPEKGSAFF. CDR3 coding DNA: TGTGCCAGCAGCCCGGAGAAGGGGTCGGCTTTCTTT.

V usage is TRBV30 and J usage is TRBJ2-6; 9 bases line up with TRBD1. Germline loops: CDR1 GTSNPN, CDR2 SVGIG (reference sequence). The CDR3 is made up of 17 amino acids. V lost 5 bases to trimming and J lost 1 base; unmatched junction nucleotides: 9. The CDR3 nucleotides read TGTGCCTGGGCCCCGGGACAGGGCGGATCTGGGGCCAACGTCCTGACTTTC. This codes for CAWAPGQGGSGANVLTF.

Here the CDR3 DNA reads TGTGCCAGCAGCGTAGGGGGACGTGGGGACAGGAAGTTCTTC. This encodes CASSVGGRGDRKFF. J is TRBJ2-1 and V is TRBV9, with 8 bases fitting TRBD1. The V and J ends lost 0 bases and 14 bases, in that order; junction bases with no gene match: 10. Germline V CDR1 and CDR2: SGDLS, YYNGEE. This CDR3 contains 14 residues.

The CDR3 loop reads CASSLASGGTDTQYF. DNA for the CDR3: TGTGCCAGCAGCTTAGCTAGCGGGGGAACAGATACGCAGTATTTT. The chain has TRBV7-9 and TRBJ2-3, with 9 bases fitting TRBD2. The V and J ends lost 0 bases and 3 bases, in that order; junction bases with no gene match: 1. Germline lookup yields CDR1 SEHNR and CDR2 FQNEAQ (reference sequence). The CDR3 spans 15 residues.

The CDR3, as DNA: TGTGCCAGCAGTCCCATTCCTCAGCCCCAGCATTTT. The encoded protein is CASSPIPQPQHF. The chain recombines TRBV28 with TRBJ1-5; D gene unclear. The germline CDR1 and CDR2 sequences are MDHEN and SYDVKM. V dropped 5 bases and J dropped 6 bases, with 8 bases sitting between them. This CDR3 comprises 12 residues. The entire variable domain, with the rest obtained from reference TRBV28 and TRBJ1-5, is as follows: DVKVTQSSRYLVKRTGEKVFLECVQDMDHENMFWYRQDPGLGLRLIYFSYDVKMKEKGDIPEGYSVSREKKERFSLILESASTNQTSMYLCASSPIPQPQHFGDGTRLSIL.

This clone was seen only once. This chain joins TRBV2 and TRBJ1-1; 7 bases line up with TRBD1. V gave up 4 bases and J gave up 4 bases; unmatched junction bases: 15. CDR1 is SNHLY, CDR2 FYNNEI, per germline. CDR3 length equals 17 residues. In nucleotides, the CDR3 is TGTGCCAGCAGTGGGCCGCCGACAGGGTCGGTTTCCACTGAAGCTTTCTTT. Translated: CASSGPPTGSVSTEAFF.

The chain employs TRBV5-6 and TRBJ2-3; 9 nucleotides match TRBD1. CDR1 is SGHDT and CDR2 is YYEEEE in the germline V gene. V was pared by 3 bases and J by 2 bases, with 10 bases of the junction left unmatched. There are 17 residues in the CDR3. CDR3 sequence: CASSSYRGRWDTDTQYF. The DNA for the CDR3 is TGTGCCAGCAGCTCGTACAGGGGGCGGTGGGACACAGATACGCAGTATTTT.